The 25 T cell receptor beta chains listed next were all sequenced from one sample in a study of T cell repertoires in cytomegalovirus infection. One entry per CDR3 protein, called by TCRdb with MiXCR from the reads. The data contain 600,000 to 700,000 distinct CDR3 sequences, roughly 36% of them singletons. These TCRs are of unknown antigen specificity. This sample comprised cultured PBMCs, obtained from culture after CMV antigen stimulation. All receptors come from a human donor in good health (CMV status not recorded). Some clones in this sample may be carry-over from other donors' samples.

This clonotype has a handful of counts. V gene TRBV7-9 combines with J gene TRBJ2-7; D may be TRBD2 (6 bases). This CDR3 comprises 14 residues. Germline V gene sequence: CDR1 SEHNR, CDR2 FQNEAQ (reference sequence). V lost 4 bases, J lost 3 bases, and 13 bases lay in between. The CDR3 DNA reads TGTGCCAGCAGCTCCTCTAGACTAGGCTACGAGCAGTACTTC. This encodes CASSSSRLGYEQYF.

The chain is built from TRBV2 and TRBJ1-6; 7 bases are a match to TRBD1. Germline V gene data show CDR1 as SNHLY and CDR2 as FYNNEI. After removal of 9 bases from V and 7 bases from J, the junction contained 6 bases not matched to a gene. The CDR3 extends over 13 amino acids. In nucleotides, the CDR3 is TGTGCCAGTAAGACAGGGAGAAATTCACCCCTCCACTTT. Translated: CASKTGRNSPLHF.

The chain couples TRBV7-2 to TRBJ2-1; 10 bases are shared with TRBD1. The germline CDR1 and CDR2 sequences are SGHTA and FQGNSA. V shed 4 bases, J shed 7 bases, and the junction held 10 bases outside the gene matches. The CDR3 has 16 amino acids. For the CDR3, the DNA is TGTGCCAGCAGCTCCCGGACAGGGGGAACGAGAAATGAGCAGTTCTTC. Protein sequence: CASSSRTGGTRNEQFF.

This clonotype was seen more than once but under ten times. The CDR3 nucleotides are TGTGCCAGCAGGGCGACAAGACAGGGGCAGTACTTC. Translating gives CASRATRQGQYF. The chain couples TRBV6-1 to TRBJ2-7, with 7 bases fitting TRBD1. J gave up 9 bases and V 6 bases, and 8 bases lay outside the gene matches. CDR3 length: 12 residues. Germline lookup yields CDR1 MNHNS and CDR2 SASEGT.

This clonotype was seen a few times. This sequence joins TRBV7-2 and TRBJ2-3; 10 bases are a match to TRBD2. CDR1 is SGHTA and CDR2 is FQGNSA in the germline V gene. The junction had 5 bases not matched to a gene; V was cut back by 5 bases and J by 3 bases. There are 15 residues in the CDR3. CDR3 nucleotides: TGTGCCAGCAGCATAAGCGGGGGGGGTACAGATACGCAGTATTTT. Translation gives CASSISGGGTDTQYF. Variable domain in full (rest from reference TRBV7-2 and TRBJ2-3): GAGVSQSPSNKVTEKGKDVELRCDPISGHTALYWYRQSLGQGLEFLIYFQGNSAPDKSGLPSDRFSAERTGGSVSTLTIQRTQQEDSAVYLCASSISGGGTDTQYFGPGTRLTVL.

Concerning this clonotype itself: A much more abundant neighbour one base away suggests this may be a read error. V usage is TRBV7-2 and J usage is TRBJ2-5, with D maybe TRBD2 (5 bases). V was trimmed by 5 bases and J by 6 bases, leaving 16 bases between them. Germline CDR1 SGHTA, CDR2 FQGNSA. CDR3 length: 14 amino acids. CDR3 sequence: CASSASRGRKTQYF. The CDR3 coding sequence is TGTGCCAGCAGCGCCTCTCGAGGGCGGAAGACCCAGTACTTC.

V usage is TRBV7-6 and J usage is TRBJ1-2; D is undetermined. The V and J ends lost 6 bases and 2 bases respectively, with 13 bases between them. The CDR3 has 14 amino acids. The germline CDR1 and CDR2 sequences are SGHVS and FNYEAQ. The CDR3 here is CASSFPDKNYGYTF. DNA for the CDR3: TGTGCCAGCAGTTTTCCCGACAAAAACTATGGCTACACCTTC. Full variable domain (missing parts from reference TRBV7-6 and TRBJ1-2): GAGVSQSPRYKVTKRGQDVALRCDPISGHVSLYWYRQALGQGPEFLTYFNYEAQQDKSGLPNDRFSAERPEGSISTLTIQRTEQRDSAMYRCASSFPDKNYGYTFGSGTRLTVV.

The chain is built from TRBV7-4 and TRBJ1-5, with D possibly being TRBD1 (6 bases). The germline V and J ends were trimmed by 4 bases and 2 bases, with 21 bases remaining between them. CDR3 length: 18 residues. The germline CDR1 and CDR2 sequences are SGHVT and SQSDAQ. CDR3 in DNA: TGTGCCAGCAGCTCCCCGTCGCCTCAGGGACATCGCAATCAGCCCCAGCATTTT. This encodes CASSSPSPQGHRNQPQHF. The entire variable domain, with the rest obtained from reference TRBV7-4 and TRBJ1-5, is as follows: GAGVSQSPRYKVAKRGRDVALRCDSISGHVTLYWYRQTLGQGSEVLTYSQSDAQRDKSGRPSGRFSAERPERSVSTLKIQRTEQGDSAVYLCASSSPSPQGHRNQPQHFGDGTRLSIL.

This clonotype came up many times. The V gene is TRBV7-2, the J gene TRBJ1-6; a possible D gene is TRBD1 (5 bases). CDR1 is SGHTA and CDR2 is FQGNSA in the germline V gene. Trimming left V 1 base short and J 12 bases short, with 7 bases between. This CDR3 comprises 12 residues. The CDR3 sequence is CASSLVGEPLHF. In DNA, the CDR3 is TGTGCCAGCAGCTTAGTGGGGGAACCCCTCCACTTT. The variable domain in full, with the rest retrieved from reference TRBV7-2 and TRBJ1-6, is GAGVSQSPSNKVTEKGKDVELRCDPISGHTALYWYRQSLGQGLEFLIYFQGNSAPDKSGLPSDRFSAERTGGSVSTLTIQRTQQEDSAVYLCASSLVGEPLHFGNGTRLTVT.

The chain employs TRBV4-1 and TRBJ2-4; 10 bases agree with TRBD1. With 9 bases clipped from V and 2 bases from J, the junction kept 4 bases outside the gene matches. This CDR3 spans 14 amino acids. Per the germline V gene, CDR1 is MGHRA and CDR2 is YSYEKL. This chain's CDR3 is CARGTGEPKNIQYF. The CDR3 coding sequence is TGCGCCAGAGGGACAGGGGAACCCAAAAACATTCAGTACTTC.

Only a few counts were recorded for this clonotype. V usage is TRBV12-3 or TRBV12-4 and J usage is TRBJ2-3; D possibly corresponds to TRBD1 (6 bases). V dropped 9 bases and J dropped 2 bases, with 12 bases sitting between them. The CDR3 extends over 13 amino acids. The CDR3 coding sequence is TGTGCCAGTGGGGGCATTAACACAGATACGCAGTATTTT. Translation gives CASGGINTDTQYF.

The J gene is TRBJ2-2, the V gene TRBV3-1; D perhaps matches TRBD1 (7 bases). The length of the CDR3 is 17 residues. The V gene's germline CDR1 is LGHDT and CDR2 YNNKEL (reference sequence). Trimming left V 4 bases short and J 4 bases short, with 19 bases between. The CDR3 is CASSRRMAGGFTGELFF. As DNA, the CDR3 is TGTGCCAGCAGCCGACGGATGGCAGGGGGGTTCACCGGGGAGCTGTTTTTT.

This chain connects TRBV18 to TRBJ1-1; a possible D gene is TRBD1 (6 bases). V was cut by 2 bases and J by 3 bases, with 16 bases left in between. Per germline, CDR1 KGHSH and CDR2 LQKENI. This CDR3 is built from 16 residues. DNA of the CDR3: TGTGCCAGCTCACCATCTACAGGGCCGCGGGACACTGAAGCTTTCTTT. It yields the protein CASSPSTGPRDTEAFF.

The chain recombines TRBV28 with TRBJ2-3, with D unclear. This CDR3 comprises 15 residues. From germline, CDR1 is MDHEN and CDR2 SYDVKM. V shed 6 bases and J shed 9 bases, with 22 bases lying between them. The CDR3 region is CASRLSSEDVKTQYF. The CDR3, as DNA: TGTGCCAGCAGGTTGAGTTCCGAGGATGTCAAAACGCAGTATTTT.

The chain employs TRBV6-6 and TRBJ2-5, with D perhaps matching TRBD1 (5 bases). The V end was cut by 6 bases, the J end by 3 bases, with 11 bases between. CDR3 length equals 13 residues. Germline V gives CDR1 MNHNY, CDR2 SVGAGI (reference sequence). CDR3 in amino acids: CASRQQGEETQYF. CDR3 coding DNA: TGTGCCAGCAGACAGCAAGGGGAAGAGACCCAGTACTTC.

The chain carries TRBV19 and TRBJ1-1; D is undetermined. The germline gives CDR1 LNHDA, CDR2 SQIVND (reference sequence). V was shortened by 7 bases and J by 12 bases, with 21 bases between the two germline ends. This CDR3 contains 13 residues. CDR3 amino acids: CASTAGLNTVTFF. The CDR3 DNA sequence: TGTGCCAGTACCGCCGGATTAAACACGGTAACTTTCTTT.

The rearrangement joins TRBV7-2 to TRBJ1-3, with D perhaps matching TRBD1 (6 bases). The germline V gene encodes CDR1 SGHTA and CDR2 FQGNSA. Trimming stripped 5 bases from V and 2 bases from J, with 13 bases between. The CDR3 extends over 15 amino acids. The CDR3 sequence: CASSPRDIPGNTIYF. CDR3 nucleotides: TGTGCCAGCAGCCCTCGGGACATTCCTGGAAACACCATATATTTT.

This clonotype came up once. The V and J genes are TRBV6-1 and TRBJ1-5; D is unresolved. Between the trimmed V and J ends, which lost 8 bases and 0 bases, there was a span of 8 bases. The length of the CDR3 is 13 residues. Germline loops: CDR1 MNHNS, CDR2 SASEGT. CDR3 nucleotides: TGTGCCAGCCAACAAACTAGCAATCAGCCCCAGCATTTT. Amino acid sequence: CASQQTSNQPQHF.

This clonotype has a count of ten or more. This chain joins TRBV7-6 and TRBJ1-1, with D uncertain. The germline gives CDR1 SGHVS, CDR2 FNYEAQ. CDR3 length equals 14 residues. The ends were cut back, 5 bases at V and 4 bases at J, with 14 bases in the middle. The CDR3 DNA follows: TGTGCCAGCAGCGATCGGGCCCCTGCCACTGAAGCTTTCTTT. Its translation: CASSDRAPATEAFF.

The chain uses TRBV27 and TRBJ2-7; perhaps TRBD2 as D (5 bases). Germline V gene data show CDR1 as MNHEY and CDR2 as SMNVEV (reference sequence). V was pared by 6 bases and J by 5 bases, with 14 bases between. The CDR3 contains 13 residues. The CDR3, as DNA: TGTGCCAGCAGAGCGGAGGCCTTCGACGAGCAGTACTTC. Its translation: CASRAEAFDEQYF.

This clonotype was picked up a small number of times. V is TRBV7-6 and J is TRBJ2-1; D gene uncertain. Trimming stripped 1 base from V and 2 bases from J, with 12 bases between. Per the germline V gene, CDR1 is SGHVS and CDR2 is FNYEAQ. This CDR3 has 16 residues. CDR3 coding DNA: TGTGCCAGCAGCTTAGGGGATCGTATACCCTACAATGAGCAGTTCTTC. Translated, it gives CASSLGDRIPYNEQFF.

There are a few counts of this clonotype. The rearrangement links TRBV7-9 to TRBJ1-4, with D unresolved. The germline gives CDR1 SEHNR, CDR2 FQNEAQ (reference sequence). V was shortened by 5 bases and J by 6 bases, with 13 bases between the two germline ends. The CDR3 extends over 14 amino acids. As DNA, the CDR3 is TGTGCCAGCAGCGCCCCGTTGGAGGATGAAAAACTGTTTTTT. Translation gives CASSAPLEDEKLFF.

This clonotype has ten or more counts. The CDR3 nucleotides read TGTGCCAGCAGCCAATCCAAAGGGATCACTGAAGCTTTCTTT. Translation gives CASSQSKGITEAFF. The chain uses TRBV7-8 and TRBJ1-1; D remains unclear. There are 14 residues in the CDR3. V shed 5 bases and J shed 4 bases, with 14 bases lying between them. Germline assignment: CDR1 SGHVS and CDR2 FQNEAQ.

This clonotype was seen more than once but under ten times. The chain links TRBV2 to TRBJ2-1, with D unresolved. The CDR3 runs 12 residues. V was shortened by 3 bases and J by 6 bases, with 6 bases between the two germline ends. The germline CDR1 and CDR2 sequences are SNHLY and FYNNEI. The CDR3 nucleotides read TGTGCCAGCAGTGATCTGTCCAATGAGCAGTTCTTC. This gives the protein CASSDLSNEQFF.

The chain carries TRBV3-1 and TRBJ2-3, with TRBD2 as a possible D gene (7 bases). The CDR3 totals 14 residues. Germline assignment: CDR1 LGHDT and CDR2 YNNKEL (reference sequence). Deletions cut 4 bases from V and 7 bases from J, with 15 bases between. The CDR3 sequence is CASSPRGGLNTQYF. CDR3 sequence (DNA): TGTGCCAGCAGCCCGAGGGGGGGCCTAAATACGCAGTATTTT.